This entry concerns a single T cell receptor beta chain. The antigen is undetermined. The assay was immunoSEQ multiplex PCR, and TCRdb's table has in-frame clones only and misses some. Of tens of thousands of clones listed, approximately 90% are singletons. CDR3 length equals 14 residues. V was clipped by 6 bases and J by 1 base, with 13 bases between them. The germline CDR1 and CDR2 sequences are SEHNR and FQNEAQ (reference sequence). This record belongs to a study of OX40 agonist ivuxolimab in advanced cancers. Looking at the study overall: In this trial design, patients received ivuxolimab intravenously at 0.01 to 10 mg/kg every 2 weeks. Broader study findings: The 0.1-3.0 mg/kg partial responders had among the lowest clonal expansion. More expanded clones were seen, on average, in CD8+ T cells than in CD4+.

This clonotype was sampled from an adult with an advanced solid tumor such as melanoma, head and neck, liver or kidney cancer. V usage is TRBV7-9 and J usage is TRBJ2-7; tentative D call: TRBD2 (5 bases). The material was CD4+ or CD8+ T cells sorted from blood, obtained in a trial of the OX40 agonist ivuxolimab. Written as DNA, the CDR3 is TGTGCCAGCAGTCCACCCGGGATTTCCTACGAGCAGTACTTC. Translating it yields CASSPPGISYEQYF.